These 16 T cell receptor beta chains came from one sample sequenced in a study of blood T cell repertoires in COVID-19. Only in-frame clones appear in the TCRdb table, and some are missing; sequencing was by immunoSEQ multiplex PCR. The profile covers fewer than 120,000 clones, with over 60% appearing a single time and 3% to 4% taken by the ten largest. Sequences were obtained from peripheral blood. These receptors were obtained from a woman older than 75 with acute or convalescent COVID-19.

This sequence joins TRBV7-3 and TRBJ2-2; maybe TRBD2 (6 bases). Germline CDR1 reads SGHTA; CDR2 reads FQGTGA. Trimming stripped 5 bases from V and 16 bases from J, with 20 bases between. The CDR3 totals 13 residues. The CDR3 coding sequence is TGTGCCAGCAGCGCGATCAGCGGGCAGGAGAGGTTTTTT. This sequence encodes CASSAISGQERFF.

The chain links TRBV7-9 to TRBJ1-1; D may be TRBD1 (5 bases). Trimming took off 4 bases at V and 5 bases at J, with 17 bases between the two ends. The germline gives CDR1 SEHNR, CDR2 FQNEAQ (reference sequence). The CDR3 is 15 amino acids. CDR3 nucleotide sequence: TGTGCCAGCAGCTCCGGGCCCCCGGGGGGAACTGAAGCTTTCTTT. Encoded protein: CASSSGPPGGTEAFF. Using reference TRBV7-9 and TRBJ1-1 for the parts outside the CDR3, the full variable domain is DTGVSQNPRHKITKRGQNVTFRCDPISEHNRLYWYRQTLGQGPEFLTYFQNEAQLEKSRLLSDRFSAERPKGSFSTLEIQRTEQGDSAMYLCASSSGPPGGTEAFFGQGTRLTVV.

The chain recombines TRBV10-2 with TRBJ2-1; tentative D call: TRBD2 (5 bases). There are 15 residues in the CDR3. Germline loops: CDR1 WSHSY, CDR2 SAAADI. The germline V and J ends were trimmed by 3 bases and 5 bases, with 14 bases remaining between them. The CDR3 loop reads CASSEKWLAHNEQFF. The DNA of the CDR3 is TGCGCCAGCAGTGAAAAGTGGCTAGCCCACAATGAGCAGTTCTTC.

This sequence joins TRBV7-9 and TRBJ1-2; D is perhaps TRBD1 (5 bases). The ends were cut back, 5 bases at V and 2 bases at J, with 18 bases in the middle. This CDR3 is 16 amino acids long. CDR1 is SEHNR and CDR2 is FQNEAQ in the germline V gene (reference sequence). Here the CDR3 reads CASSPFVPGWNYGYTF. DNA for the CDR3: TGTGCCAGCAGCCCCTTTGTGCCAGGGTGGAACTATGGCTACACCTTC.

This rearrangement joins TRBV28 to TRBJ2-7; 10 bases match TRBD1. This CDR3 has 16 residues. The V gene end was trimmed by 5 bases and the J gene end by 4 bases; junction bases not matched to a gene: 11. Germline V gives CDR1 MDHEN, CDR2 SYDVKM. CDR3: CASSGDRGQVGYEQYF. The CDR3 bases are TGTGCCAGCAGTGGAGACAGGGGGCAAGTGGGGTACGAGCAGTACTTC.

The chain couples TRBV5-1 to TRBJ2-1; D call uncertain. Germline CDR1 and CDR2: SGHRS and YFSETQ. The CDR3 covers 15 residues. Between the trimmed V and J ends, which lost 4 bases and 4 bases, there was a span of 15 bases. The CDR3 is CASSLPNSGYNEQFF. In DNA form, the CDR3 reads TGCGCCAGCAGCCTCCCCAATTCGGGTTACAATGAGCAGTTCTTC.

V and J are TRBV12-3 or TRBV12-4 and TRBJ1-2; weak D call: TRBD1 (6 bases). V was cut by 5 bases and J by 3 bases, with 10 bases left in between. The CDR3 extends over 13 amino acids. The CDR3 spells CASSLGQYYGYTF. The CDR3 DNA follows: TGTGCCAGCAGTCTCGGACAGTACTATGGCTACACCTTC.

This sequence joins TRBV11-2 and TRBJ2-3; tentatively, D is TRBD1 (5 bases). CDR3 size: 16 residues. Per the germline V gene, CDR1 is SGHAT and CDR2 is FQNNGV. The V end was cut by 2 bases, the J end by 0 bases, with 12 bases between. The DNA for the CDR3 is TGTGCCAGCAGCTTAACACAGGTTACTAGCACAGATACGCAGTATTTT. Translated: CASSLTQVTSTDTQYF.

V gene TRBV3-1 (or the pseudogene TRBV3-2) combines with J gene TRBJ1-5; maybe TRBD1 (6 bases). This CDR3 is 15 amino acids long. Germline V lookup: CDR1 LGHDT, CDR2 YNNKEL (reference sequence). Trimming removed 0 bases from V and 4 bases from J, with 10 bases in between. CDR3 region: CASSQDLTGNQPQHF. The CDR3 bases are TGTGCCAGCAGCCAAGATCTAACAGGGAATCAGCCCCAGCATTTT.

Here the CDR3 DNA reads TGCGCCAGCAGCGGGACAGGGGCCGGGGAGCTGTTTTTT. This translates into CASSGTGAGELFF. The chain employs TRBV5-1 and TRBJ2-2; TRBD1 aligns across 10 bases. Germline lookup yields CDR1 SGHRS and CDR2 YFSETQ. The CDR3 consists of 13 residues. J gave up 6 bases and V 4 bases, and 0 bases lay outside the gene matches. The whole variable domain, remainder taken from reference TRBV5-1 and TRBJ2-2, is KAGVTQTPRYLIKTRGQQVTLSCSPISGHRSVSWYQQTPGQGLQFLFEYFSETQRNKGNFPGRFSGRQFSNSRSEMNVSTLELGDSALYLCASSGTGAGELFFGEGSRLTVL.

The chain employs TRBV7-2 and TRBJ2-2; D perhaps matches TRBD2 (5 bases). Germline V gives CDR1 SGHTA, CDR2 FQGNSA. V was shortened by 6 bases and J by 1 base, with 9 bases between the two germline ends. The CDR3 extends over 14 amino acids. The chain's CDR3 is CASRRAGNTGELFF. CDR3 coding DNA: TGTGCCAGCAGGAGGGCGGGGAACACCGGGGAGCTGTTTTTT.

This chain uses TRBV5-1 with TRBJ1-6; a possible D gene is TRBD1 (6 bases). V was cut by 0 bases and J by 9 bases, with 19 bases left in between. CDR3 length: 17 residues. Per germline, CDR1 SGHRS and CDR2 YFSETQ. The CDR3 DNA is TGCGCCAGCAGCTTGGGGTCGGGGGGCGCGTCTGGTTCACCCCTCCACTTT. It codes for CASSLGSGGASGSPLHF.

The chain links TRBV3-1 (or the pseudogene TRBV3-2) to TRBJ2-5, with TRBD2 matching over 9 bases. The germline V gene has CDR1 LGHDT and CDR2 YNNKEL (reference sequence). The CDR3 runs 15 residues. With 4 bases clipped from V and 4 bases from J, the junction kept 7 bases outside the gene matches. This CDR3 is CASSPPGLAGETQYF. The DNA for the CDR3 is TGTGCCAGCAGCCCGCCGGGACTAGCTGGAGAGACCCAGTACTTC.

The rearrangement links TRBV5-1 to TRBJ2-4; D perhaps matches TRBD1 (5 bases). The CDR3 contains 14 residues. V dropped 0 bases and J dropped 11 bases, with 15 bases sitting between them. The germline V gene has CDR1 SGHRS and CDR2 YFSETQ. In DNA, the CDR3 is TGCGCCAGCAGCTTGGGGGATGGTGGGGCGCTTCAGTACTTC. As protein: CASSLGDGGALQYF.

The rearrangement links TRBV30 to TRBJ1-2; the match to TRBD1 covers 8 bases. This CDR3 has 16 residues. Trimming cost V 2 bases and J 8 bases; bases outside gene matches: 16. Per the germline V gene, CDR1 is GTSNPN and CDR2 is SVGIG (reference sequence). The CDR3 DNA follows: TGTGCCTGGAGTTCAAGGGGCAGGGGGCGTATCATCGGCTACACCTTC. Translation: CAWSSRGRGRIIGYTF.

The rearrangement uses TRBV18 and TRBJ2-1, with 7 nucleotides matching TRBD1. CDR1 is KGHSH and CDR2 is LQKENI in the germline V gene. V lost 3 bases, J lost 7 bases, and 3 bases stayed unmatched. This CDR3 is 13 amino acids long. In DNA form, the CDR3 reads TGTGCCAGCTCACCGGGACAGACAAATGAGCAGTTCTTC. Translating it yields CASSPGQTNEQFF. The complete variable domain, with remaining parts taken from reference TRBV18 and TRBJ2-1, reads NAGVMQNPRHLVRRRGQEARLRCSPMKGHSHVYWYRQLPEEGLKFMVYLQKENIIDESGMPKERFSAEFPKEGPSILRIQQVVRGDSAAYFCASSPGQTNEQFFGPGTRLTVL.